A single sample is the source of the 18 T cell receptor beta chains below, sequenced in a study of preoperative IRX-2 immunotherapy in early breast cancer. Profiling relied on immunoSEQ multiplex PCR, and the TCRdb table lists in-frame clones only, not all of them. The data contain some 59,000 clones, approximately 94% of them singletons. The treatment here: preoperative locoregional IRX-2 cytokine immunotherapy. Sample collection occurred from a patient treated with IRX-2 immunotherapy. These receptors came from a human donor with breast cancer.

This chain joins TRBV7-9 and TRBJ2-2; 7 bases are shared with TRBD1. The J segment lost 4 bases and the V segment lost 1 base, leaving 6 bases of the junction unmatched. Looked up from germline, CDR1 is SEHNR and CDR2 is FQNEAQ (reference sequence). The CDR3 runs to 16 residues. The CDR3: CASSLGGTVITGELFF. Here the CDR3 DNA reads TGTGCCAGCAGCTTAGGTGGGACAGTGATCACCGGGGAGCTGTTTTTT.

This clone was detected once. The chain employs TRBV7-3 and TRBJ2-6; D gene unclear. The CDR3 runs to 17 residues. Germline values: CDR1 SGHTA, CDR2 FQGTGA. Trimming pared 3 bases from V and 0 bases from J, leaving 12 bases between. CDR3 nucleotides: TGTGCCAGCAGCTTTCGCCGGCCCAACTCTGGGGCCAACGTCCTGACTTTC. This sequence encodes CASSFRRPNSGANVLTF.

The chain employs TRBV5-4 and TRBJ1-3; D not resolved. This CDR3 is 16 amino acids long. The V end lost 4 bases, the J end lost 1 base, and 15 bases lay between the germline ends. Germline CDR1 is SGHNT and CDR2 is YYREEE (reference sequence). CDR3 sequence reads: CASSTSLGISGNTIYF. CDR3 sequence (DNA): TGTGCCAGCAGCACATCCCTAGGGATATCTGGAAACACCATATATTTT.

The CDR3 sequence is CASSLGTGGSTDTQYF. The DNA of the CDR3 is TGTGCCAGCAGCTTAGGGACAGGGGGAAGCACAGATACGCAGTATTTT. V usage is TRBV5-4 and J usage is TRBJ2-3; the match to TRBD1 covers 11 bases. The CDR3 has 16 amino acids. Unmatched junction bases numbered 2, after V lost 2 bases and J lost 0 bases. The germline V gene has CDR1 SGHNT and CDR2 YYREEE (reference sequence). The full variable domain, its missing parts supplied by reference TRBV5-4 and TRBJ2-3, is ETGVTQSPTHLIKTRGQQVTLRCSSQSGHNTVSWYQQALGQGPQFIFQYYREEENGRGNFPPRFSGLQFPNYSSELNVNALELDDSALYLCASSLGTGGSTDTQYFGPGTRLTVL.

The V and J genes are TRBV28 and TRBJ2-7; D is uncertain. The CDR3 has 15 amino acids. Trimming took 2 bases from V and 2 from J, leaving 13 bases between them. CDR1 and CDR2 (germline): MDHEN, SYDVKM. The chain's CDR3 is CASSLEASLTYEQYF. CDR3 nucleotide sequence: TGTGCCAGCAGTTTAGAAGCGAGCCTAACCTACGAGCAGTACTTC.

V gene TRBV5-1 combines with J gene TRBJ1-1; TRBD1 might be the D (5 bases). The CDR3 covers 14 residues. V shed 1 base and J shed 3 bases, with 10 bases lying between them. The germline CDR1 and CDR2 sequences are SGHRS and YFSETQ. CDR3 loop: CASSLRGDDTEAFF. The CDR3 bases are TGCGCCAGCAGCTTGCGGGGGGATGACACTGAAGCTTTCTTT. Full variable domain (remainder filled in from reference TRBV5-1 and TRBJ1-1): KAGVTQTPRYLIKTRGQQVTLSCSPISGHRSVSWYQQTPGQGLQFLFEYFSETQRNKGNFPGRFSGRQFSNSRSEMNVSTLELGDSALYLCASSLRGDDTEAFFGQGTRLTVV.

About this clone: The junction shows a germline mismatch at one end, possibly a read error. The chain uses TRBV13 and TRBJ2-3, with a possible D match to TRBD1 (5 bases). Germline loops: CDR1 PRHDT, CDR2 FYEKMQ (reference sequence). CDR3 length: 15 amino acids. The CDR3 reads CASSIGYRSSDTQYF. In DNA form, the CDR3 reads TGTGCCAGCAGCATAGGTTACAGGTCATCAGATACGCAGTATTTT.

This clone was observed a few times. Here the CDR3 reads CASSLNSGQRDTQYF. Here the CDR3 DNA reads TGTGCCAGCAGCTTAAATAGCGGGCAACGGGATACGCAGTATTTT. The chain couples TRBV7-3 to TRBJ2-3; the match to TRBD2 covers 7 bases. Unmatched junction bases numbered 7, after V lost 1 base and J lost 6 bases. CDR1 is SGHTA and CDR2 is FQGTGA in the germline V gene. This CDR3 comprises 15 residues.

V is TRBV18 and J is TRBJ2-5; 11 positions agree with TRBD2. Germline V gives CDR1 KGHSH, CDR2 LQKENI. Trimming cost V 4 bases and J 2 bases; bases outside gene matches: 3. The CDR3 contains 15 residues. The CDR3 here is CASSRGLADQETQYF. Here the CDR3 DNA reads TGTGCCAGCTCACGGGGACTAGCGGATCAAGAGACCCAGTACTTC.

The gene calls are TRBV7-2 and TRBJ2-3, with TRBD2 matching over 8 bases. The CDR3 has 16 residues. V lost 5 bases to trimming and J lost 2 bases; unmatched junction nucleotides: 9. The germline gives CDR1 SGHTA, CDR2 FQGNSA. CDR3: CASSPQAGADTDTQYF. CDR3 DNA: TGTGCCAGCAGCCCACAAGCGGGGGCAGACACAGATACGCAGTATTTT. Looking up the rest from reference TRBV7-2 and TRBJ2-3 gives the full variable domain: GAGVSQSPSNKVTEKGKDVELRCDPISGHTALYWYRQSLGQGLEFLIYFQGNSAPDKSGLPSDRFSAERTGGSVSTLTIQRTQQEDSAVYLCASSPQAGADTDTQYFGPGTRLTVL.

This sequence joins TRBV18 and TRBJ1-1; 8 bases are a match to TRBD1. This CDR3 contains 13 residues. CDR1 is KGHSH and CDR2 is LQKENI in the germline V gene. V was clipped by 3 bases and J by 3 bases; unmatched bases: 0. CDR3 amino acids: CASSPTGDTEAFF. Written as DNA, the CDR3 is TGTGCCAGCTCACCGACAGGGGACACTGAAGCTTTCTTT.

This clone was picked up a small number of times. The CDR3: CATSRLPYEATNEKLFF. In DNA, the CDR3 is TGTGCCACCAGCAGACTGCCATACGAAGCAACTAATGAAAAACTGTTTTTT. This chain uses TRBV15 with TRBJ1-4; the D is unclear. Germline assignment: CDR1 LNHNV and CDR2 YYDKDF (reference sequence). This CDR3 spans 17 amino acids. The V end lost 2 bases, the J end lost 0 bases, and 13 bases lay between the germline ends.

This clone was seen more than once but under ten times. The chain combines TRBV4-1 with TRBJ1-2, with D unresolved. V was shortened by 4 bases and J by 7 bases, with 7 bases between the two germline ends. This CDR3 region has 11 residues. Per germline, CDR1 MGHRA and CDR2 YSYEKL. The CDR3 DNA sequence: TGCGCCAGCAGCCCCAGGTGTGGCTACACCTTC. This encodes CASSPRCGYTF.

This chain links TRBV5-6 with TRBJ2-1; D gene unclear. V lost 1 base and J 13 bases, leaving 9 bases between the germline ends. From germline, CDR1 is SGHDT and CDR2 YYEEEE. The CDR3 runs to 11 residues. CDR3 sequence: CASSLRVVQFF. CDR3 bases: TGTGCCAGCAGCTTGAGGGTAGTTCAGTTCTTC.

The chain uses TRBV28 and TRBJ1-4; D call uncertain. V lost 3 bases to trimming and J lost 8 bases, with 10 bases between them. Germline assignment: CDR1 MDHEN and CDR2 SYDVKM. The CDR3 contains 13 residues. CDR3 amino acids: CASSFPGWEKLFF. The CDR3 DNA is TGTGCCAGCAGTTTTCCCGGGTGGGAAAAACTGTTTTTT.

This sequence joins TRBV19 and TRBJ1-5; 9 bases match TRBD1. The germline V gene encodes CDR1 LNHDA and CDR2 SQIVND (reference sequence). J lost 5 bases, V lost 6 bases, and 8 bases had no gene match. The CDR3 runs to 15 residues. As DNA, the CDR3 is TGTGCCAGTAGCCCTCTTACAGGGGGCTATCAGCCCCAGCATTTT. Its translation is CASSPLTGGYQPQHF.

This clone was recorded once. This sequence joins TRBV4-3 and TRBJ2-2; 7 bases match TRBD2. This CDR3 is built from 16 residues. The ends lost 2 bases at V and 3 bases at J; junction bases unmatched: 6. Germline V CDR1 and CDR2: LGHNA, YSLEER. CDR3 amino acids: CASSQHGAGDTGELFF. For the CDR3, the DNA is TGCGCCAGCAGCCAACACGGGGCGGGAGACACCGGGGAGCTGTTTTTT.

V and J are TRBV7-3 and TRBJ1-6, with D hard to call. V was shortened by 3 bases and J by 4 bases, with 10 bases between the two germline ends. The CDR3 runs to 15 residues. Germline CDR1 reads SGHTA; CDR2 reads FQGTGA. This CDR3 is CASSFGSRYNSPLHF. The CDR3 nucleotides read TGTGCCAGCAGCTTCGGGAGCCGTTATAATTCACCCCTCCACTTT.